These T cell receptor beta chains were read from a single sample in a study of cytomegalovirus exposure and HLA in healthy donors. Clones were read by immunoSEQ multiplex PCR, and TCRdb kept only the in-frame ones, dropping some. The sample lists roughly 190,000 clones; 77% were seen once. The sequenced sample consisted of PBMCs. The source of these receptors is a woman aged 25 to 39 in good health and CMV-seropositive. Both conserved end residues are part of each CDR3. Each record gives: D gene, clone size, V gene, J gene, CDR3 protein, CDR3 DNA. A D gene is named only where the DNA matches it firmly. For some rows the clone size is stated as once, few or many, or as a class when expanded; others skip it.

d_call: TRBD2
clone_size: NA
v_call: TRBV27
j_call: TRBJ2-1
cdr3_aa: CASTSTSGYNEQFF
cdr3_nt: TGTGCCAGCACCTCGACTAGCGGGTACAATGAGCAGTTCTTC

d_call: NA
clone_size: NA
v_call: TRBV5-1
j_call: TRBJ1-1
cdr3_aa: CASSRGGPPEAFF
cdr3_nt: TGCGCCAGCAGTCGGGGGGGCCCTCCTGAAGCTTTCTTT

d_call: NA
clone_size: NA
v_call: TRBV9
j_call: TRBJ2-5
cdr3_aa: CASSVSGAGETQYF
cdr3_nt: TGTGCCAGCAGCGTTTCAGGGGCCGGGGAGACCCAGTACTTC

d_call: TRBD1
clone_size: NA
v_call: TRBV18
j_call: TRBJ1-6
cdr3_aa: CASSDRGWNSPLHF
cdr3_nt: TGTGCCAGCTCAGACAGGGGCTGGAATTCACCCCTCCACTTT

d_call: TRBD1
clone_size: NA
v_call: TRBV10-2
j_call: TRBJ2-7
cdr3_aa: CASSAQGGTPYEQYF
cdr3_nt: TGCGCCAGCAGTGCCCAAGGGGGCACGCCCTACGAGCAGTACTTC

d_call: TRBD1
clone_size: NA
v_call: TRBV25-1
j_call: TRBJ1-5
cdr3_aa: CASSAQGEYQPQHF
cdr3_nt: TGTGCCAGCAGTGCCCAGGGGGAGTATCAGCCCCAGCATTTT

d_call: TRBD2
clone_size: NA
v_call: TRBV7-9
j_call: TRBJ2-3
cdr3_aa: CASSLSWASGVSTDTQYF
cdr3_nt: TGTGCCAGCAGCTTAAGCTGGGCTAGCGGGGTGAGCACAGATACGCAGTATTTT

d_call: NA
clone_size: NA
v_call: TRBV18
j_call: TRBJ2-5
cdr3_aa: CASSPSGETQYF
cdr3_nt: TGTGCCAGCTCACCGTCGGGGGAGACCCAGTACTTC

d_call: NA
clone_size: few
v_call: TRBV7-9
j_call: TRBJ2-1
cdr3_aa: CASSSDSSDEQFF
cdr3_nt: TGTGCCAGCAGCTCGGACAGTTCGGATGAGCAGTTCTTC

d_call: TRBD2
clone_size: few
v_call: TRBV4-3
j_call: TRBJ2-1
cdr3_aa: CASSTATSGIGEQFF
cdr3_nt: TGCGCCAGCAGCACTGCGACTAGCGGGATTGGGGAGCAGTTCTTC

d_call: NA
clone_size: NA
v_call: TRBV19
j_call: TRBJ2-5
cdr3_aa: CASSIQGKGKETQYF
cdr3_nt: TGTGCCAGTAGTATCCAAGGGAAGGGGAAGGAGACCCAGTACTTC

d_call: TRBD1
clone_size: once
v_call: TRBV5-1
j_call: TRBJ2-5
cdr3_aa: CASSLHGTGGQETQYF
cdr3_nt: TGCGCCAGCAGCCTACACGGGACAGGGGGCCAAGAGACCCAGTACTTC

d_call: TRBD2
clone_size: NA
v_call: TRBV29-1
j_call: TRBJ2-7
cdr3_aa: CSVQGTSGREVSSHEQYF
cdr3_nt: TGCAGCGTCCAAGGGACTAGCGGGAGGGAAGTTTCCAGCCACGAGCAGTACTTC

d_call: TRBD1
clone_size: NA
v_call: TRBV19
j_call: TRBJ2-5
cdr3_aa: CASSRTGEETQYF
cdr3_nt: TGTGCCAGTAGTCGGACAGGGGAAGAGACCCAGTACTTC

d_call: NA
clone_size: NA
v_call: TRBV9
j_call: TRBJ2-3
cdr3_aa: CASSARADTQYF
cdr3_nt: TGTGCCAGCAGCGCCAGGGCGGATACGCAGTATTTT

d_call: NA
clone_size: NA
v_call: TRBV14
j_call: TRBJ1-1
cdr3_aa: CASSQLGGDTEAFF
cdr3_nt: TGTGCCAGCAGCCAACTGGGAGGCGACACTGAAGCTTTCTTT

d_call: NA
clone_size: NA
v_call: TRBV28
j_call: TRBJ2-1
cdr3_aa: CASSVYSGEQFF
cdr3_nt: TGTGCCAGCAGTGTTTATAGCGGTGAGCAGTTCTTC

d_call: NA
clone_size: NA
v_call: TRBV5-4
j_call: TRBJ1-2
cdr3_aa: CASSFHTLAYGYTF
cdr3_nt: TGTGCCAGCAGCTTTCACACCCTGGCCTATGGCTACACCTTC

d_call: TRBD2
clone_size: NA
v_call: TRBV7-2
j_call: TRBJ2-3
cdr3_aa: CASSKTSGGARDTQYF
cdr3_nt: TGTGCCAGCAGCAAAACTAGCGGGGGGGCCAGAGATACGCAGTATTTT

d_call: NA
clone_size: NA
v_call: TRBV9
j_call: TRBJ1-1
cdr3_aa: CASSVEGGQRRTEAFF
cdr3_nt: TGTGCCAGCAGCGTAGAGGGGGGGCAGCGTAGGACTGAAGCTTTCTTT

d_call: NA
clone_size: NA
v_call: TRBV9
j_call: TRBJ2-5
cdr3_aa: CASSSGLKSVETQYF
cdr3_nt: TGTGCCAGCAGCTCGGGACTGAAGTCCGTAGAGACCCAGTACTTC

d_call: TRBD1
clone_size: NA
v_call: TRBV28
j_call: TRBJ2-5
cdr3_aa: CASSPRQGAVRETQYF
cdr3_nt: TGTGCCAGCAGTCCGAGGCAGGGGGCAGTTCGGGAGACCCAGTACTTC

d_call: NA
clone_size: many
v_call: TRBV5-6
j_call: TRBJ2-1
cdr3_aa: CASSVGLSNEQFF
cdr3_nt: TGTGCCAGCAGCGTCGGACTAAGCAATGAGCAGTTCTTC

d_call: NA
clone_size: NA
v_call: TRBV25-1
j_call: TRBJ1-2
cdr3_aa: CASSDWGGPYGYTF
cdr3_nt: TGTGCCAGCAGTGATTGGGGGGGGCCCTATGGCTACACCTTC

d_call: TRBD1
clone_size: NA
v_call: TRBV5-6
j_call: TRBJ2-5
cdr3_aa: CASRRGRKETQYF
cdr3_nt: TGTGCCAGCAGGAGGGGGCGGAAAGAGACCCAGTACTTC

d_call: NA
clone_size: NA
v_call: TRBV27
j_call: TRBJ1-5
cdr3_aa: CASSLSIAGQPQHF
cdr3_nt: TGTGCCAGCAGTTTATCAATCGCGGGGCAGCCCCAGCATTTT

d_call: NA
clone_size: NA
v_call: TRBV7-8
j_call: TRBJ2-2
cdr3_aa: CASSLAPGSGELFF
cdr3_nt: TGTGCCAGCAGCTTAGCCCCGGGGAGCGGGGAGCTGTTTTTT

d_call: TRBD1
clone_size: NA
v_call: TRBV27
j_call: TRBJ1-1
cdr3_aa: CASSLSRGLTEAFF
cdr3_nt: TGTGCCAGCAGTTTATCCAGGGGGCTCACTGAAGCTTTCTTT

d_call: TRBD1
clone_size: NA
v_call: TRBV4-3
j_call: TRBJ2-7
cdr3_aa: CASSQERQGRYEQYF
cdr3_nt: TGCGCCAGCAGCCAAGAACGACAGGGGAGGTACGAGCAGTACTTC

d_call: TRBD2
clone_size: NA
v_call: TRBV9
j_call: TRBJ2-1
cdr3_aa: CASSKTSGGYNEQFF
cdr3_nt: TGTGCCAGCAGCAAGACTAGCGGGGGATACAATGAGCAGTTCTTC

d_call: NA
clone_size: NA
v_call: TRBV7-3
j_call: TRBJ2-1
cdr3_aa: CASSLGHIGGHNEQFF
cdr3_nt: TGTGCCAGCAGCTTAGGGCATATCGGGGGGCACAATGAGCAGTTCTTC

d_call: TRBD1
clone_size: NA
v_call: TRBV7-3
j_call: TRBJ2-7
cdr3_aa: CASSRDRPYEQYF
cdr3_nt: TGTGCCAGCAGCCGGGACAGACCATACGAGCAGTACTTC

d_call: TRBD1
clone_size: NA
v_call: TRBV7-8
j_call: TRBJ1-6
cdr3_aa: CASREQGANSPLHF
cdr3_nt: TGTGCCAGCAGAGAACAGGGGGCCAATTCACCCCTCCACTTT

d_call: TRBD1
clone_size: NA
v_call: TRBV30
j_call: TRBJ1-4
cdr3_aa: CAWSPPGTANEKLFF
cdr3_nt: TGTGCCTGGAGTCCCCCCGGGACAGCTAATGAAAAACTGTTTTTT

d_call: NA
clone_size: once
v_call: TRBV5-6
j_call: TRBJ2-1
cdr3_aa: CASSLWRVAYNEQFF
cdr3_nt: TGTGCCAGCAGCTTGTGGCGGGTAGCCTACAATGAGCAGTTCTTC

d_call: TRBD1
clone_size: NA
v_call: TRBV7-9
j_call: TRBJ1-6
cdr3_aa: CASRGQTINSPLHF
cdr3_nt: TGTGCCAGCAGGGGACAGACGATAAATTCACCCCTCCACTTT

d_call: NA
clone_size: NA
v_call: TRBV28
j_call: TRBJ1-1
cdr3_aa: CASSSPGQLVEAFF
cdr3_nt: TGTGCCAGCAGTTCCCCGGGACAACTGGTTGAAGCTTTCTTT

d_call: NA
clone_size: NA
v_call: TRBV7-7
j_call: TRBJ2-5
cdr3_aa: CASSLSGQETQYF
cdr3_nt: TGTGCTAGCAGCTTATCCGGGCAAGAGACCCAGTACTTC

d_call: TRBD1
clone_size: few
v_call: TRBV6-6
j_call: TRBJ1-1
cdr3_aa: CASSYVGQIEAFF
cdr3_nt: TGTGCCAGCAGTTACGTGGGACAGATTGAAGCTTTCTTT

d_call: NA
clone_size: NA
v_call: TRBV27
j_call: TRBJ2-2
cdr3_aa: CASRTSNTGELFF
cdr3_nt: TGTGCCAGCAGAACTTCGAACACCGGGGAGCTGTTTTTT

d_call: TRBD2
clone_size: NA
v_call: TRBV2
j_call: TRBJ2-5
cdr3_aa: CASSETSGTETQYF
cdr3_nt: TGTGCCAGCAGTGAGACTAGCGGGACGGAGACCCAGTACTTC